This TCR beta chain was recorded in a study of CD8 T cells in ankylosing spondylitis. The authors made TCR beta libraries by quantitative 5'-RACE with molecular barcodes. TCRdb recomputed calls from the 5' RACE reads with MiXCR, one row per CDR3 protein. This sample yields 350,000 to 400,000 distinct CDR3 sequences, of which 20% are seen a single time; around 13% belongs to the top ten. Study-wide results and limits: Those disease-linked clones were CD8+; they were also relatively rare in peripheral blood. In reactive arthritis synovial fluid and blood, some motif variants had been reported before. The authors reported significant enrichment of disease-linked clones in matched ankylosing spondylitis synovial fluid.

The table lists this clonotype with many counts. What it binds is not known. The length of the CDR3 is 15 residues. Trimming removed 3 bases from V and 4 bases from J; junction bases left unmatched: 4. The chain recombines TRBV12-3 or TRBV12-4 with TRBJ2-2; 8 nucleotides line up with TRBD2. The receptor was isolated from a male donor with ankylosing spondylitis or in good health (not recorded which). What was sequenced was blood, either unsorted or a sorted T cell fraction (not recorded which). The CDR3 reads CASSLVGGGTGELFF. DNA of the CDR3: TGTGCCAGCAGTTTGGTCGGGGGGGGCACCGGGGAGCTGTTTTTT.